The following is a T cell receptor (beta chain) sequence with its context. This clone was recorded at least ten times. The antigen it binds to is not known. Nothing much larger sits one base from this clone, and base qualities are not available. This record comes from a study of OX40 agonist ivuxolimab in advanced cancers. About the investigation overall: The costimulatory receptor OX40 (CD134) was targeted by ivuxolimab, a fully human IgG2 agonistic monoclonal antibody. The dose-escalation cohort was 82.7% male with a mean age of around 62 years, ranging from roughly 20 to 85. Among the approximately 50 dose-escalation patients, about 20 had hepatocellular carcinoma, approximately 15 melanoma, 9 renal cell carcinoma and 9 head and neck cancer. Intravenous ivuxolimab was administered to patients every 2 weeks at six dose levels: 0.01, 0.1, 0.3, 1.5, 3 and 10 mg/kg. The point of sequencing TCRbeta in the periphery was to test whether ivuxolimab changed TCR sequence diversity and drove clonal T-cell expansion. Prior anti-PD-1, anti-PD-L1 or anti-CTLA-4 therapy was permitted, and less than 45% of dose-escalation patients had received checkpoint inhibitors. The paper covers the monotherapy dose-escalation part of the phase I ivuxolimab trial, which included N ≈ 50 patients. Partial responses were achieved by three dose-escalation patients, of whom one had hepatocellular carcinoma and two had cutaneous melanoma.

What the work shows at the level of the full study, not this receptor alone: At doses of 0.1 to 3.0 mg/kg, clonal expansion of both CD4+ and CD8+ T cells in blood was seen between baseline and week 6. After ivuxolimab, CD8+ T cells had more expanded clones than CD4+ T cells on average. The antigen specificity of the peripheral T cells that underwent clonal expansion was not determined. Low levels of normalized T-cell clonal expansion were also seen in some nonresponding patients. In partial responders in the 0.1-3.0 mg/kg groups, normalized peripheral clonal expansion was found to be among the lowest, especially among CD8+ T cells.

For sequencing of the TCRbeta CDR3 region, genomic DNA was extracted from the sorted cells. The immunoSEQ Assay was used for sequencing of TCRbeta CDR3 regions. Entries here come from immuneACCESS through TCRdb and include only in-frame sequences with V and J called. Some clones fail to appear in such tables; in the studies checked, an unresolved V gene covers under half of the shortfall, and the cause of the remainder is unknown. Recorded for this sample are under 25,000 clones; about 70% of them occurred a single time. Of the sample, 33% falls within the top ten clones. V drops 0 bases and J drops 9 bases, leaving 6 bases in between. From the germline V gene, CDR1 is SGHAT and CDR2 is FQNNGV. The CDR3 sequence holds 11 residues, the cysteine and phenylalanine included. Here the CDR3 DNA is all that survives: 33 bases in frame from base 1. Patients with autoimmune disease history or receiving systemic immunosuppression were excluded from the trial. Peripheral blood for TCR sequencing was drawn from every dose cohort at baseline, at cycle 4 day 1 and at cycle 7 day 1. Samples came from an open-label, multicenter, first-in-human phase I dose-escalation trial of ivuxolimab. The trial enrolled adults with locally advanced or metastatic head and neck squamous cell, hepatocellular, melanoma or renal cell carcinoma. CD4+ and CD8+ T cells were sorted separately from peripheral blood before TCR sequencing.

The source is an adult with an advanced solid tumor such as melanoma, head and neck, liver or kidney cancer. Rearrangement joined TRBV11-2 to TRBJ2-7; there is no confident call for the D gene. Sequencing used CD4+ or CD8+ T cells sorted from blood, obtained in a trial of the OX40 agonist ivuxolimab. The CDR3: CASSLEVWQYF. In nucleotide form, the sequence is TGTGCCAGCAGCTTAGAAGTCTGGCAGTACTTC.